What follows is one TCR beta chain and its context. This record comes from a study of radiotherapy plus CTLA-4 blockade in lung cancer. Study context: Around 18% of enrolled patients responded objectively, and over 30% had disease control.

J was trimmed by 7 bases and V by 3 bases; bases with no gene match: 13. The CDR3 runs to 17 residues. Germline assignment: CDR1 SGHRS and CDR2 YFSETQ. Sequencing was performed with immunoSEQ multiplex PCR; in TCRdb, only in-frame clones are kept and a portion is missing. This table has approximately 50,000 clones, 86% appearing once. The V call is TRBV5-1, the J call TRBJ1-6; 7 nucleotides agree with TRBD1. The input for sequencing was peripheral blood, taken from a patient treated with radiotherapy plus ipilimumab. This TCR was sampled from a human donor with non-small cell lung cancer that progressed on radiotherapy plus ipilimumab. Some clones in this sample may be carry-over from other donors' samples. The CDR3 here is CASSSAQGSVGNSPLHF. The CDR3, as DNA: TGCGCCAGCAGCTCGGCACAGGGGTCGGTCGGAAATTCACCCCTCCACTTT.